These 11 T cell receptor beta chains were all obtained from the same sample, sequenced in a study of radiotherapy plus CTLA-4 blockade in lung cancer. The assay was immunoSEQ multiplex PCR, and TCRdb's table has in-frame clones only and misses some. The repertoire holds 65,000 to 85,000 clones, with 70% to 80% as singletons. Sequences were derived from peripheral blood, sampled from a patient treated with radiotherapy plus ipilimumab. Every receptor here comes from a human donor with non-small cell lung cancer whose response to radiotherapy plus ipilimumab could not be evaluated.

V and J are TRBV18 and TRBJ1-2; D remains unclear. The CDR3 length is 14 residues. Per germline, CDR1 KGHSH and CDR2 LQKENI. V was shortened by 3 bases and J by 6 bases, with 14 bases between the two germline ends. CDR3 amino acids: CASSPTGLRNGYTF. The CDR3 DNA reads as TGTGCCAGCTCACCGACCGGACTAAGGAATGGCTACACCTTC.

V usage is TRBV10-1 and J usage is TRBJ2-1; TRBD2 agrees at 8 bases. Germline-derived CDR1 and CDR2 are WNHNN and SYGVQD (reference sequence). CDR3 length equals 15 residues. Trimming took 4 bases from V and 5 from J; bases not matched to a gene: 7. DNA of the CDR3: TGCGCCAGCAGTGGCAAGCGGGAGTTGGACAATGAGCAGTTCTTC. Translating it yields CASSGKRELDNEQFF.

The chain joins TRBV9 to TRBJ2-3; 12 positions agree with TRBD1. From germline, CDR1 is SGDLS and CDR2 YYNGEE. This CDR3 is 15 amino acids long. J gave up 7 bases and V 4 bases, and 7 bases lay outside the gene matches. CDR3 sequence: CASSPGTGGINTQYF. Here the CDR3 DNA reads TGTGCCAGCAGCCCGGGGACAGGGGGCATAAATACGCAGTATTTT.

This chain uses TRBV27 with TRBJ2-3, with a weak D call TRBD1 (6 bases). Trimming left V 3 bases short and J 1 base short, with 8 bases between. CDR1 is MNHEY, CDR2 SMNVEV, per germline (reference sequence). The CDR3 has 14 amino acids. The CDR3 region is CASSFYRGTDTQYF. The CDR3 nucleotides are TGTGCCAGCAGTTTCTACAGGGGCACAGATACGCAGTATTTT.

This chain connects TRBV5-1 to TRBJ2-1, with 8 bases matching TRBD2. CDR1 SGHRS and CDR2 YFSETQ come from the germline V gene. There are 19 residues in the CDR3. J gave up 4 bases and V 2 bases, and 17 bases lay outside the gene matches. DNA for the CDR3: TGCGCCAGCAGCTTCCCCCGGCCGGGCGGGAGGTCGGGTTACAATGAGCAGTTCTTC. Its translation: CASSFPRPGGRSGYNEQFF.

The gene calls are TRBV11-1 and TRBJ2-5, with 8 positions matching TRBD1. Trimming took 2 bases from V and 4 from J; bases not matched to a gene: 9. The germline V gene has CDR1 SGHAT and CDR2 FQDESV (reference sequence). This CDR3 is 16 amino acids long. The CDR3 loop reads CASSLNGQGSRETQYF. CDR3 DNA sequence: TGTGCCAGCAGCTTAAACGGACAGGGAAGTCGAGAGACCCAGTACTTC.

The chain joins TRBV11-3 to TRBJ2-7, with a weak D call TRBD2 (6 bases). Trimming removed 3 bases at V and 3 bases at J, with 24 bases between. CDR1 SGHNT and CDR2 YENEEA come from the germline V gene. The CDR3 is 18 residues long. CDR3 in amino acids: CASSFGLVWRGSRYEQYF. The CDR3 nucleotides are TGTGCCAGCAGCTTCGGTCTGGTATGGCGGGGAAGCCGCTACGAGCAGTACTTC. The entire variable domain, with the rest obtained from reference TRBV11-3 and TRBJ2-7, is as follows: EAGVVQSPRYKIIEKKQPVAFWCNPISGHNTLYWYLQNLGQGPELLIRYENEEAVDDSQLPKDRFSAERLKGVDSTLKIQPAELGDSAVYLCASSFGLVWRGSRYEQYFGPGTRLTVT.

The chain couples TRBV7-3 to TRBJ2-1; D perhaps matches TRBD2 (6 bases). CDR1 is SGHTA and CDR2 is FQGTGA in the germline V gene. V lost 3 bases to trimming and J lost 6 bases, with 15 bases between them. CDR3 size: 15 residues. The CDR3 loop reads CASSLLRGLGNEQFF. CDR3 in DNA: TGTGCCAGCAGCTTGTTAAGGGGACTTGGCAATGAGCAGTTCTTC. Supplemented by reference TRBV7-3 and TRBJ2-1, the full variable domain reads GAGVSQTPSNKVTEKGKYVELRCDPISGHTALYWYRQSLGQGPEFLIYFQGTGAADDSGLPNDRFFAVRPEGSVSTLKIQRTERGDSAVYLCASSLLRGLGNEQFFGPGTRLTVL.

This chain joins TRBV27 and TRBJ1-2, with TRBD1 as a possible D gene (6 bases). The germline gives CDR1 MNHEY, CDR2 SMNVEV (reference sequence). CDR3 length: 14 residues. Trimming took off 4 bases at V and 7 bases at J, with 16 bases between the two ends. This chain's CDR3 is CASSSFLGGPGYTF. The CDR3 coding sequence is TGTGCCAGCAGTTCCTTTCTGGGGGGGCCTGGCTACACCTTC.

V is TRBV6-4 and J is TRBJ2-1; the D gene is possibly TRBD1 (6 bases). V was shortened by 3 bases and J by 1 base, with 10 bases between the two germline ends. This CDR3 has 15 residues. Germline-derived CDR1 and CDR2 are MRHNA and SNTAGT. CDR3 region: CASSESGQSYNEQFF. The CDR3 bases are TGTGCCAGCAGTGAGTCTGGACAGTCCTACAATGAGCAGTTCTTC.

This clone was seen once. This chain uses TRBV6-6 with TRBJ2-5, with 13 bases aligning to TRBD2. The better agreement between TRBJ2-7 and the DNA end casts doubt on the J call. CDR3 size: 16 residues. Germline CDR1 MNHNY, CDR2 SVGAGI (reference sequence). The CDR3 is CASSSGLAGVSAEQYF. The CDR3 DNA reads as TGTGCCAGCAGTTCCGGACTAGCGGGAGTATCGGCCGAGCAGTACTTC.